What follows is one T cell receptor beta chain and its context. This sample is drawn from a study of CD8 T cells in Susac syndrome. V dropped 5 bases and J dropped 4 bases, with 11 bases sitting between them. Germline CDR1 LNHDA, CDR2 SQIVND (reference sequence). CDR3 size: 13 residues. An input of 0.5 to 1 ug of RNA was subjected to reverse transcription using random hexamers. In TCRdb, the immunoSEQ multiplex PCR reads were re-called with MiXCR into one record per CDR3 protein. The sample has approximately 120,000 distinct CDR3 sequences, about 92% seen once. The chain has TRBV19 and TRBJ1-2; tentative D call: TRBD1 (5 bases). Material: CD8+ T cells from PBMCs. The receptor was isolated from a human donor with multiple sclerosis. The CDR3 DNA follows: TGTGCCAGTAGTCCCTCAGACAGCTATGGCTACACCTTC. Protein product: CASSPSDSYGYTF.